This T cell receptor (beta chain) originates from a study of cytomegalovirus exposure and HLA in healthy donors. There are 15 residues in the CDR3. The germline CDR1 and CDR2 sequences are SGHRS and YFSETQ. The V gene lost 0 bases and the J gene lost 2 bases, with 12 bases spanning the gap. The PCR made use of 60 Vbeta and 13 Jbeta primers. The authors' processing: Later, an analysis found roughly 80 million unique TCR beta chains, and around 12 million of these were shared. Assay: immunoSEQ multiplex PCR; the TCRdb copy retains only in-frame clones and omits some. Clone size and the V and J calls come from that table; the DNA yielded D and trimming. The repertoire holds over 150,000 clones, with 65% to 90% as singletons.

The sequenced sample consisted of PBMCs. The chain links TRBV5-1 to TRBJ2-7; the D gene is possibly TRBD1 (5 bases). This receptor was identified in a girl aged 2 to 9 in good health and CMV-seropositive. In nucleotides, the CDR3 is TGCGCCAGCAGCTTGGGAGCAGGGCGCGCCTACGAGCAGTACTTC. It is translated as CASSLGAGRAYEQYF.